This T cell receptor (beta chain) was observed in a study of regulatory T cells in long-lasting Graves disease. Study background: Recently diagnosed Graves' patients had received antithyroid drugs for under 3 months.

Per germline, CDR1 ENHRY and CDR2 SYGVKD. J was trimmed by 7 bases and V by 4 bases; bases with no gene match: 7. CDR3 length: 16 residues. Regarding time point: newly diagnosed GD, antithyroid drugs for less than 3 months. There was RNA extracted from PBMCs, and the TCR library was made from it. Library construction for TCR beta used iRepertoire HTBI primers and Arm-PCR of CDR3 regions. MiXCR, run by TCRdb on the multiplex PCR reads, gives a single entry per CDR3 protein. The repertoire consists of some 250,000 distinct CDR3 sequences, with just over 20% occurring once and the leading ten covering about 15%. About this clonotype itself: With a much larger clone just one base away, this may be a read error.

The sequencing used peripheral blood mononuclear cells (PBMCs), collected at new diagnosis, from a patient treated with antithyroid drugs. The chain joins TRBV10-3 to TRBJ2-7; the match to TRBD2 covers 16 bases. The clonotype originates from a female donor with Graves disease. DNA for the CDR3: TGTGCCATCAGTGTGGGACTAGCGGGGGGGCCGAAAGAGCAGTACTTC. Residues: CAISVGLAGGPKEQYF.